The rows below give T cell receptor beta chains drawn from one sample of a study of T cell responses to AZD1222 COVID-19 vaccine. Data came from immunoSEQ multiplex PCR; TCRdb stores just in-frame clones and leaves some out. The data contain some 130,000 clones, approximately 92% of them singletons. The sequenced sample was peripheral blood, obtained 28 days after the second AZD1222 dose. These receptor sequences come from an adult who received the AZD1222 COVID-19 vaccine. Each CDR3 is given with its conserved first and last residue. A D gene is named only where the DNA matches it firmly. Clone size appears in some rows only: once, few, many, or a class for an expanded clone.

cdr3_length clone_size d_call j_call v_call cdr3_nt cdr3_aa
13 - - TRBJ1-5 TRBV7-6 TGTGCCAGCAGAGACGGGGGATATCAGCCCCAGCATTTT CASRDGGYQPQHF
15 - TRBD1 TRBJ1-2 TRBV11-2 TGTGCCAGCAGCTTAGTAAGACAGGGATCCAGTGGCTACACCTTC CASSLVRQGSSGYTF
16 - TRBD1 TRBJ1-5 TRBV7-8 TGTGCCAGCAGCTTAGGGGACAGGGGCAGAGTTCAGCCCCAGCATTTT CASSLGDRGRVQPQHF
14 - - TRBJ1-2 TRBV7-9 TGTGCCAGCAGCTTAGGTCCGCTAAACTATGGCTACACCTTC CASSLGPLNYGYTF
12 - - TRBJ1-1 TRBV28 TGTGCCAGCAGAATTACCACCACTGAAGCTTTCTTT CASRITTTEAFF
15 - - TRBJ1-6 TRBV30 TGTGCCTGGAGTGTATGGCAGGGTAATAATTCACCCCTCCACTTT CAWSVWQGNNSPLHF
17 few - TRBJ1-3 TRBV7-2 TGTGCCAGCAGCTTAGTCCAACCTAGGACAGCTGGAAACACCATATATTTT CASSLVQPRTAGNTIYF
14 - - TRBJ2-7 TRBV6-6 TGTGCCAGCGGAGAGAGGACTGGCACAGACGAGCAGTACTTC CASGERTGTDEQYF
15 - - TRBJ2-7 TRBV10-3 TGTGCCATCAGTGAGTCTGACGGACCAAACTACGAGCAGTACTTC CAISESDGPNYEQYF
14 - TRBD1 TRBJ2-5 TRBV2 TGTGCCAGCAGGGGGCCGACAGGGCAAGAGACCCAGTACTTC CASRGPTGQETQYF
15 - - TRBJ1-5 TRBV3-1/TRBV3-2 TGTGCCAGCAGCCAAGATAGTAGGAGGGATCAGCCCCAGCATTTT CASSQDSRRDQPQHF
14 - - TRBJ1-5 TRBV4-1 TGCGCCAGCAGCCAAGGAATAGTTAATCAGCCCCAGCATTTT CASSQGIVNQPQHF
14 - - TRBJ2-7 TRBV6-1 TGTGCCAGCAGTGAACTATCGAGCGGGTACGAGCAGTACTTC CASSELSSGYEQYF
12 - - TRBJ2-1 TRBV19 TGTGCCAGTAGTCAGCGATCCAATGAGCAGTTCTTC CASSQRSNEQFF
14 - TRBD2 TRBJ2-3 TRBV2 TGTGCCAGCAAAGCGGGGACTAGCACAGATACGCAGTATTTT CASKAGTSTDTQYF
15 - - TRBJ2-7 TRBV7-2 TGTGCCAGCAGCATCCTTGGACAGCTATTCTACGAGCAGTACTTC CASSILGQLFYEQYF
14 - - TRBJ2-2 TRBV3-1/TRBV3-2 TGTGCCAGCAATCACCAGGAGTACACCGGGGAGCTGTTTTTT CASNHQEYTGELFF
12 - TRBD2 TRBJ2-1 TRBV7-9 TGTGCCAGCAGCCCACTGGGGAGGGCCCCTTTCTTC CASSPLGRAPFF